This record concerns one TCR beta chain sequence. Possible read error: a much larger clone is one base away. This sample is drawn from a study of PD-1 blockade in classical Hodgkin lymphoma. The repertoire was sequenced with immunoSEQ multiplex PCR; TCRdb's copy has only in-frame clones and lacks some. There are tens of thousands of clones in the sample; roughly 78% occur only once, and roughly 16% lies in the top ten. Time point meaning: cycle 4 day 1 (C4D1), after more than five weeks of nivolumab. Every patient relapsed after autologous stem cell transplantation, and brentuximab vedotin exposure varied. This TCR was recovered from a human donor with classical Hodgkin lymphoma. Sequenced material: peripheral blood mononuclear cells (PBMCs), taken before the fourth cycle of nivolumab.

The CDR3 DNA sequence: TGCAGCGTTGAAATTGTGACTAGCGAGAGGAATAAGCAGTTCTTC. Its translation: CSVEIVTSERNKQFF. The chain recombines TRBV29-1 with TRBJ2-1, with TRBD2 matching over 8 bases. The J segment lost 11 bases and the V segment lost 2 bases, leaving 14 bases of the junction unmatched. Looked up from germline, CDR1 is SQVTM and CDR2 is ANQGSEA. This CDR3 contains 15 residues.